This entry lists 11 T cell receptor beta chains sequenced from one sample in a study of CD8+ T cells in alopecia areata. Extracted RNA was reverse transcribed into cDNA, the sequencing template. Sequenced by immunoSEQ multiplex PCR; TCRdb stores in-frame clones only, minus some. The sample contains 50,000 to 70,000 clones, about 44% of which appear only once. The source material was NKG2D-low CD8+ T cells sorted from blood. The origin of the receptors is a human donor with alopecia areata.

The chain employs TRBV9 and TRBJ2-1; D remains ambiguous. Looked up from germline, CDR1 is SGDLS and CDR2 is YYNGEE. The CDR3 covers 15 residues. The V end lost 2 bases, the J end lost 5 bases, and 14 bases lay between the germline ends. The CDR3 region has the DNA TGTGCCAGCAGCGTGGGCGGCGGCGGCAACAATGAGCAGTTCTTC. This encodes CASSVGGGGNNEQFF.

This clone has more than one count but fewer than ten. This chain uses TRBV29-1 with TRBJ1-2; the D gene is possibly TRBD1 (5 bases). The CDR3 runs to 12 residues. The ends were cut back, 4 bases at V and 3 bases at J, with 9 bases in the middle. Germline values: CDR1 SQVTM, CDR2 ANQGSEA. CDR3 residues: CSVVDKDYGYTF. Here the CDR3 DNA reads TGCAGCGTTGTGGACAAGGACTATGGCTACACCTTC.

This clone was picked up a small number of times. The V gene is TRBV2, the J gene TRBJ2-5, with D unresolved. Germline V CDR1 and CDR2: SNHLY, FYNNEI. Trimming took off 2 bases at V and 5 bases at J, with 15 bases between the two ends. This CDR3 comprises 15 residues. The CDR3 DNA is TGTGCCAGCAGTGAATATTCGGGCCAATGGGAGACCCAGTACTTC. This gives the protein CASSEYSGQWETQYF.

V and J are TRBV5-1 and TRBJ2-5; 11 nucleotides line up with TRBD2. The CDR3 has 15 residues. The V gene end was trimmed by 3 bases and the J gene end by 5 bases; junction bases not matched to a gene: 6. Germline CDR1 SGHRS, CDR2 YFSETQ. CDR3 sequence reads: CASSSDLAGGETQYF. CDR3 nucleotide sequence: TGCGCCAGCAGCTCCGATCTAGCGGGGGGCGAGACCCAGTACTTC. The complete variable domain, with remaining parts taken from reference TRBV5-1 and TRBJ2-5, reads KAGVTQTPRYLIKTRGQQVTLSCSPISGHRSVSWYQQTPGQGLQFLFEYFSETQRNKGNFPGRFSGRQFSNSRSEMNVSTLELGDSALYLCASSSDLAGGETQYFGPGTRLLVL.

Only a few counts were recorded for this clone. The CDR3 sequence: CASSLETGVKVYEQYF. The CDR3 nucleotides are TGTGCCAGCAGCTTGGAGACAGGGGTGAAGGTCTACGAGCAGTACTTC. The chain recombines TRBV7-9 with TRBJ2-7; 8 bases match TRBD1. The CDR3 sequence is 16 residues long. The V segment lost 3 bases and the J segment 3 bases; nucleotides outside the gene matches: 10. Looked up from germline, CDR1 is SEHNR and CDR2 is FQNEAQ (reference sequence). The full variable domain, its missing parts supplied by reference TRBV7-9 and TRBJ2-7, is DTGVSQNPRHKITKRGQNVTFRCDPISEHNRLYWYRQTLGQGPEFLTYFQNEAQLEKSRLLSDRFSAERPKGSFSTLEIQRTEQGDSAMYLCASSLETGVKVYEQYFGPGTRLTVT.

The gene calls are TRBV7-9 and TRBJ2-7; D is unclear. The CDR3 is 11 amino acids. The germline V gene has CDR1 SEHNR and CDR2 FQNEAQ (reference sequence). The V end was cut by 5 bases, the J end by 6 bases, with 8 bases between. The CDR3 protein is CASSDGPEQYF. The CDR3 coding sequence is TGTGCCAGCAGCGATGGCCCCGAGCAGTACTTC.

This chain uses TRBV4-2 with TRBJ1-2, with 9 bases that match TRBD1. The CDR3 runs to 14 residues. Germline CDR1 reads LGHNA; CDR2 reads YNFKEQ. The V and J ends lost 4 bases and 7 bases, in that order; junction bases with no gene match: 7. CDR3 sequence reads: CASSRDRESSGYTF. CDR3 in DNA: TGTGCCAGCAGCCGGGACAGGGAGAGTAGTGGCTACACCTTC.

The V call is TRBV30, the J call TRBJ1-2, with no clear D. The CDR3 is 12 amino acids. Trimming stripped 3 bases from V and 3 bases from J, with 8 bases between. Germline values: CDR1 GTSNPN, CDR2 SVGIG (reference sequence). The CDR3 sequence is CAWRSLDYGYTF. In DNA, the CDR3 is TGTGCCTGGAGATCACTCGACTATGGCTACACCTTC. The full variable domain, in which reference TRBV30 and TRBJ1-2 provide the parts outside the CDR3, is SQTIHQWPATLVQPVGSPLSLECTVEGTSNPNLYWYRQAAGRGLQLLFYSVGIGQISSEVPQNLSASRPQDRQFILSSKKLLLSDSGFYLCAWRSLDYGYTFGSGTRLTVV.

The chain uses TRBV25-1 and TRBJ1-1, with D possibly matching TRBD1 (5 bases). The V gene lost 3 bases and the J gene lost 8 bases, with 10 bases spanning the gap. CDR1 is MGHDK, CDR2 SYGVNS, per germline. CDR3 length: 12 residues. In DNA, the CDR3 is TGTGCCAGCAGTGACCCCAGACAGGAAGCTTTCTTT. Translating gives CASSDPRQEAFF. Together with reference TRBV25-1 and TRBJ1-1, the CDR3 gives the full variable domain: EADIYQTPRYLVIGTGKKITLECSQTMGHDKMYWYQQDPGMELHLIHYSYGVNSTEKGDLSSESTVSRIRTEHFPLTLESARPSHTSQYLCASSDPRQEAFFGQGTRLTVV.

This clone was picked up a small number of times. CDR3 protein: CASSSRTGDYNEQFF. The CDR3 nucleotides read TGCGCCAGCAGTTCCCGGACAGGCGACTACAATGAGCAGTTCTTC. The chain recombines TRBV4-3 with TRBJ2-1, with 7 bases lining up with TRBD1. Germline V lookup: CDR1 LGHNA, CDR2 YSLEER. Trimming cost V 6 bases and J 3 bases; bases outside gene matches: 8. The CDR3 spans 15 residues.

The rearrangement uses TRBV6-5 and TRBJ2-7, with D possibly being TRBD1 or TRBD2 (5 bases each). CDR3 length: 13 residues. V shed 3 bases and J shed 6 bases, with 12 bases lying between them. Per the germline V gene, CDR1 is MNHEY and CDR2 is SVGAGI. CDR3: CASSYMKGSEQYF. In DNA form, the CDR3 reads TGTGCCAGCAGTTATATGAAGGGGAGCGAGCAGTACTTC.